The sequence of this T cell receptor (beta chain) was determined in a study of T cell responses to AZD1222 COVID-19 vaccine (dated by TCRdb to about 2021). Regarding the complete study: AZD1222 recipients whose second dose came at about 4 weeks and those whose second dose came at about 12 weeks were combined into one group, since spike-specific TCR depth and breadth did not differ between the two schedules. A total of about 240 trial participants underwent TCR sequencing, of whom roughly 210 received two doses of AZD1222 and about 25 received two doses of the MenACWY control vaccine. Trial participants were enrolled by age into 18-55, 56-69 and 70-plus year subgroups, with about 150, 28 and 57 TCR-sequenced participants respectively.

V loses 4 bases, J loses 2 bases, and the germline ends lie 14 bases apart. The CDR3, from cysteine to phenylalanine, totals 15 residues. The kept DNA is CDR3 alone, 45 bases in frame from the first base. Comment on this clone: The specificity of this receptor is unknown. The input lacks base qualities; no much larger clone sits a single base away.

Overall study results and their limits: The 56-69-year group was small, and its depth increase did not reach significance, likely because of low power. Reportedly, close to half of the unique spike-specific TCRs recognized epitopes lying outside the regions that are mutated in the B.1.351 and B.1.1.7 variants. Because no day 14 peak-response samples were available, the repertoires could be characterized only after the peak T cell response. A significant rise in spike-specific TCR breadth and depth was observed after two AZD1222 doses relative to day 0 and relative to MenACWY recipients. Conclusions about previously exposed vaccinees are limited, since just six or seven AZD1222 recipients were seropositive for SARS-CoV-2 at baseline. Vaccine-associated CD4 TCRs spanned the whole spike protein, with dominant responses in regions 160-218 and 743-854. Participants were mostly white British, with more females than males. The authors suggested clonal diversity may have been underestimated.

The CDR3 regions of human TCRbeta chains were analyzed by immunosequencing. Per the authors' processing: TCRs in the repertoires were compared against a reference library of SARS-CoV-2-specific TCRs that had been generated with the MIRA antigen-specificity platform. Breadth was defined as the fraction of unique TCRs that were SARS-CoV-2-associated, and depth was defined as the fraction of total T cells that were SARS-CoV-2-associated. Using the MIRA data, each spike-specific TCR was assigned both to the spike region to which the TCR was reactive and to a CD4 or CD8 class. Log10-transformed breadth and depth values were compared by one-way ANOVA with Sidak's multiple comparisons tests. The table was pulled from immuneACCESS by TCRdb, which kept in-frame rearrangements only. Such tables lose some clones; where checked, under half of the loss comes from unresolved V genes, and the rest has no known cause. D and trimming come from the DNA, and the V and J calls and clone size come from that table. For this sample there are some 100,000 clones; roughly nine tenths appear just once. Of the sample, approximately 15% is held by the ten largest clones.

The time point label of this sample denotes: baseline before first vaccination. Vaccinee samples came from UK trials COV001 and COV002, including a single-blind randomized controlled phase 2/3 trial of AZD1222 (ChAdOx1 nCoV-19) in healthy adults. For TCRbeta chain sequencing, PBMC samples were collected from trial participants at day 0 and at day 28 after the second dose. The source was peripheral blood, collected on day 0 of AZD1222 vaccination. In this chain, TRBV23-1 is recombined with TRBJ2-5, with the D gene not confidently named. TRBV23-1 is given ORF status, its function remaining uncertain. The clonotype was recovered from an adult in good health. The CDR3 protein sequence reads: CASSPLRRAQETQYF. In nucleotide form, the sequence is TGCGCCAGCAGTCCTTTACGGAGAGCACAAGAGACCCAGTACTTC.